This is a list of T cell receptor beta chains from one sample in a study of blood T cell repertoires in COVID-19. Profiling relied on immunoSEQ multiplex PCR, and the TCRdb table lists in-frame clones only, not all of them. The table records 30,000 to 40,000 clones, approximately 86% of them present only once. The sequencing sample was made of peripheral blood. These receptors were collected from a woman aged 65 to 85 with active COVID-19. Each CDR3 is given with its conserved first and last residue. A D gene is named only where the DNA matches it firmly. Clone sizes are given selectively: once, few, many, or a class where the clone is expanded.

J gene | CDR3 length | V gene | clone size | D gene | CDR3 DNA | CDR3 protein
TRBJ2-3 | 15 | TRBV2 | once | - | TGTGCCAGCAGTGAAAGACTTCCTAGCACAGATACGCAGTATTTT | CASSERLPSTDTQYF
TRBJ2-3 | 15 | TRBV9 | - | - | TGTGCCAGCAGCCCCTCTGTCAGGGTTTCAGATACGCAGTATTTT | CASSPSVRVSDTQYF
TRBJ2-7 | 13 | TRBV5-1 | - | - | TGCGCCAGCAGCCCGGGAAATTACGACGAGCAGTACTTC | CASSPGNYDEQYF
TRBJ1-2 | 13 | TRBV28 | - | - | TGTGCCAGCAGGCCCACCGGGACACAAGGCTACACCTTC | CASRPTGTQGYTF
TRBJ1-2 | 14 | TRBV18 | once | TRBD1 | TGTGCCAGCTCACCACTAGGGACAGAGAATGGCTACACCTTC | CASSPLGTENGYTF
TRBJ2-1 | 14 | TRBV5-1 | once | - | TGCGCCAGCAGCTTAGACAGCTCCTACAATGAGCAGTTCTTC | CASSLDSSYNEQFF
TRBJ1-2 | 15 | TRBV7-9 | - | - | TGTGCCAGCAGCTTAGCCACGGCAGGGGACTATGGCTACACCTTC | CASSLATAGDYGYTF
TRBJ2-6 | 13 | TRBV2 | once | - | TGTGCCGGAGGGAGAGCCGGGGCCAACGTCCTGACTTTC | CAGGRAGANVLTF
TRBJ2-2 | 13 | TRBV7-9 | - | - | TGTGCCAGCAGTCCACGAAATGCGGAGGAGCTGTTTTTT | CASSPRNAEELFF
TRBJ1-2 | 13 | TRBV7-8 | - | - | TGTGCCAGCAGCTTAGGCGGGAACTATGGCTACACCTTC | CASSLGGNYGYTF
TRBJ2-2 | 15 | TRBV28 | - | TRBD1 | TGTGCCAGCAGTCGACAGGGAAGAGACACCGGGGAGCTGTTTTTT | CASSRQGRDTGELFF
TRBJ2-1 | 15 | TRBV11-3 | - | TRBD2 | TGTGCCAGTTCCACTAGCGGGGGGGCCTTGGGTGAGCAGTTCTTC | CASSTSGGALGEQFF
TRBJ2-1 | 15 | TRBV19 | - | TRBD2 | TGTGCCAGTAAGGGTCTAGCGGGGGGCCTTAATGAGCAGTTCTTC | CASKGLAGGLNEQFF
TRBJ1-2 | 13 | TRBV5-6 | - | - | TGTGCCAGCAGCGCCGGGTCGAACTATGGCTACACCTTC | CASSAGSNYGYTF
TRBJ2-5 | 13 | TRBV11-2 | - | - | TGTGCCAGCAGCTTCACAGACCAAGAGACCCAGTACTTC | CASSFTDQETQYF
TRBJ2-5 | 17 | TRBV14 | - | - | TGTGCCAGCAGCCAAGATCGGGTGCGCTTCCCTCAAGAGACCCAGTACTTC | CASSQDRVRFPQETQYF
TRBJ1-2 | 15 | TRBV27 | - | TRBD1 | TGTGCCAGCAGCTTCAGCCAGGGACAGGGGGGGGGCTACACCTTC | CASSFSQGQGGGYTF
TRBJ1-1 | 13 | TRBV12-3/TRBV12-4 | - | - | TGTGCCAGCAGTCGGTGGGGGGATGCTGAAGCTTTCTTT | CASSRWGDAEAFF
TRBJ2-7 | 17 | TRBV19 | - | TRBD2 | TGTGCCAGTAGTATGGGCCTAGCGGGGGACCAGACTAGCGAGCAGTACTTC | CASSMGLAGDQTSEQYF
TRBJ2-1 | 16 | TRBV28 | - | - | TGTGCCAGCAGTTCCCAACTAGCTGGGTCCTACAATGAGCAGTTCTTC | CASSSQLAGSYNEQFF
TRBJ1-2 | 12 | TRBV6-5 | - | - | TGTGCCAGCAGCACAGGTCTGGATGGCTACACCTTC | CASSTGLDGYTF
TRBJ2-6 | 13 | TRBV28 | - | - | TGTGCCAGCACTGAGTCTGGGGCCAACGTCCTGACTTTC | CASTESGANVLTF
TRBJ1-2 | 13 | TRBV11-3 | - | - | TGTGCCAGCAGTCCAGGGGAGTACTATGGCTACACCTTC | CASSPGEYYGYTF
TRBJ2-3 | 16 | TRBV7-2 | - | TRBD2 | TGTGCCAGCAGCCAATCTAGCGGGGGGGCGTCAGATACGCAGTATTTT | CASSQSSGGASDTQYF
TRBJ2-3 | 14 | TRBV21-1 | - | - | TGTGCCAGCAGCAGCTGGACTAGTAGCGATACGCAGTATTTT | CASSSWTSSDTQYF
TRBJ1-1 | 13 | TRBV27 | - | - | TGTGCCAGCAGTTTAGAGGTGGCCACTGAAGCTTTCTTT | CASSLEVATEAFF
TRBJ1-1 | 15 | TRBV5-1 | - | - | TGCGCCAGCAGCTTGTTGGGACATTTGAACACTGAAGCTTTCTTT | CASSLLGHLNTEAFF
TRBJ2-5 | 20 | TRBV7-8 | - | TRBD2 | TGTGCCAGCAGCTTAGGAGCGGGTAGCGGGGGGCCAACGGGACAAGAGACCCAGTACTTC | CASSLGAGSGGPTGQETQYF
TRBJ1-6 | 13 | TRBV4-1 | once | - | TGCGCCAGCCGGTCGCGGGGAGGCTCACCCCTCCACTTT | CASRSRGGSPLHF
TRBJ2-3 | 15 | TRBV9 | - | - | TGTGCCAGCAGCGTAGCGGGGAACCCCTCGGATACGCAGTATTTT | CASSVAGNPSDTQYF
TRBJ2-3 | 14 | TRBV7-6 | - | TRBD2 | TGTGCCAGCAGCTTTAGCGGGGAAGTAGATACGCAGTATTTT | CASSFSGEVDTQYF
TRBJ2-3 | 16 | TRBV5-4 | - | TRBD2 | TGTGCCAGCAGCTTGCGCGGGGGGTCGCCCACAGATACGCAGTATTTT | CASSLRGGSPTDTQYF
TRBJ2-2 | 17 | TRBV9 | - | TRBD2 | TGTGCCAGCAGCCTTAGCGGCGGGGGGCCGCACACCGGGGAGCTGTTTTTT | CASSLSGGGPHTGELFF
TRBJ2-1 | 15 | TRBV19 | - | TRBD2 | TGTGCCAGTAGTGGGACTAGCGGGGGCGGTAATGAGCAGTTCTTC | CASSGTSGGGNEQFF
TRBJ2-5 | 13 | TRBV7-2 | - | - | TGTGCCAGCAGCTTCGGACAGAGACAGACCCAGTACTTC | CASSFGQRQTQYF
TRBJ2-7 | 13 | TRBV6-2/TRBV6-3 | - | - | TGTGCCAGCAGTGCCGAGGGGGTGAGGGAGCAGTACTTC | CASSAEGVREQYF
TRBJ2-7 | 18 | TRBV7-3 | - | TRBD2 | TGTGCCAGCAGCTTAGGTCCAGCGGGGGGGGAGTCCCCCCACGAGCAGTACTTC | CASSLGPAGGESPHEQYF
TRBJ1-4 | 15 | TRBV19 | - | TRBD1 | TGTGCCTCATCTCTCCCGGGACAGGGGAATGAAAAACTGTTTTTT | CASSLPGQGNEKLFF
TRBJ1-6 | 17 | TRBV5-4 | - | TRBD1 | TGTGCCAGCAGCCTTGGAGGACGCGGGACAGGCCTTTCACCCCTCCACTTT | CASSLGGRGTGLSPLHF
TRBJ1-1 | 16 | TRBV6-5 | - | TRBD1 | TGTGCCAGCAGTTACTCGACATCAGCAGGGGGAACTGAAGCTTTCTTT | CASSYSTSAGGTEAFF
TRBJ2-1 | 14 | TRBV6-6 | once | - | TGTGCCAGCACCTACCAGGGGGGCTACAATGAGCAGTTCTTC | CASTYQGGYNEQFF
TRBJ2-5 | 17 | TRBV28 | - | TRBD2 | TGTGCCAGCAGTCCTCGGGGACTAGCGGGGGGGCCAGAGACCCAGTACTTC | CASSPRGLAGGPETQYF
TRBJ2-1 | 15 | TRBV11-2 | - | - | TGTGCCAGCAGCCCGGGGGCGGGGGTGAACAATGAGCAGTTCTTC | CASSPGAGVNNEQFF
TRBJ2-7 | 17 | TRBV4-2 | once | TRBD2 | TGTGCCAGCAGCCCCCAAGTCGGGACTAGCGGGAACTACGAGCAGTACTTC | CASSPQVGTSGNYEQYF
TRBJ1-2 | 15 | TRBV19 | once | TRBD1 | TGTGCCGTAGGCCCTATGGGGACAGGGTACGGTGGCTACACCTTC | CAVGPMGTGYGGYTF
TRBJ1-3 | 16 | TRBV19 | - | TRBD1 | TGTGCCAGTAGTAATGGACAGGGGGCCTCTGGAAACACCATATATTTT | CASSNGQGASGNTIYF
TRBJ2-3 | 12 | TRBV5-1 | - | TRBD2 | TGCGCCAGCAGCTTGGCCCCGACTAGCCAGTATTTT | CASSLAPTSQYF